This T cell receptor (beta chain) was sequenced during a study of shared clonotypes between healthy human individuals. Only Caucasian adults living in Nashville, Tennessee made up the donor group. The assay ran at deep level. Template amounts of roughly 280 ng DNA, 25,000 to 30,000 T cell genomes, were employed in unsorted PBMC replicate PCRs. Sequencing used immunoSEQ multiplex PCR; TCRdb keeps in-frame clones, though not all of them. This table holds fewer than 700,000 clones, roughly four fifths found once. CDR3 length: 15 amino acids. Trimming at V came to 5 bases and at J to 7 bases, leaving 11 bases not matched to a gene. Germline lookup yields CDR1 MNHEY and CDR2 SVGAGI.

This sequence was found in a woman aged 40 to 50 in good health. Some clones in this sample may be carry-over from other donors' samples. The rearrangement joins TRBV6-5 to TRBJ1-2; 9 nucleotides match TRBD1. The specimen sequenced was PBMCs. The CDR3 DNA is TGTGCCAGCAGTCTCAACAGGGGGCAGGGATTTGGCTACACCTTC. This sequence encodes CASSLNRGQGFGYTF.